The 8 T cell receptor beta chains below were found in one sample sequenced in a study of blood T cells in healthy people across ages. Using a J-beta primer mix together with a sample-barcoded 5' primer, a second PCR was run for roughly 6 to 11 cycles. TCRdb processed the 5' RACE reads anew with MiXCR; each CDR3 protein has one entry. The data show 2 million or so distinct CDR3 sequences, 49% seen once. The source material was blood. These receptors came from a woman aged 40-49 years in good health.

In this sample, this clonotype turned up a few times. The J gene is TRBJ2-7, the V gene TRBV27; D might be TRBD2 (5 bases). Germline V lookup: CDR1 MNHEY, CDR2 SMNVEV (reference sequence). V was trimmed by 0 bases and J by 3 bases, leaving 9 bases between them. The CDR3 has 14 amino acids. This CDR3 is CASSLSPDYYEQYF. The CDR3 DNA is TGTGCCAGCAGTTTATCGCCTGACTACTACGAGCAGTACTTC.

The chain uses TRBV20-1 and TRBJ1-2; no clear D. Deletions cut 0 bases from V and 2 bases from J, with 1 base between. In germline, CDR1 is DFQATT, CDR2 SNEGSKA (reference sequence). This CDR3 region has 11 residues. The CDR3, as DNA: TGCAGTGCTAGAGAAAACTATGGCTACACCTTC. It translates to CSARENYGYTF.

V is TRBV7-2 and J is TRBJ1-1; no definite D call. V dropped 6 bases and J dropped 5 bases, with 16 bases sitting between them. Germline assignment: CDR1 SGHTA and CDR2 FQGNSA. The CDR3 consists of 14 residues. The CDR3, as DNA: TGTGCCAGCAGATTACAATGGGGAAATACTGAAGCTTTCTTT. It translates to CASRLQWGNTEAFF.

The V and J genes are TRBV6-1 and TRBJ1-2; D ambiguous. The germline CDR1 and CDR2 sequences are MNHNS and SASEGT. Trimming removed 2 bases from V and 4 bases from J, with 11 bases in between. The CDR3 runs to 14 residues. The chain's CDR3 is CASSETVRSYGYTF. DNA of the CDR3: TGTGCCAGCAGTGAAACGGTCCGTTCCTATGGCTACACCTTC.

This clonotype came up once. The V and J genes are TRBV10-3 and TRBJ1-1; no definite D call. Germline CDR1 reads ENHRY; CDR2 reads SYGVKD. The CDR3 totals 15 residues. Trimming left V 7 bases short and J 2 bases short, with 17 bases between. CDR3 bases: TGTGCCATCAATGCAAATCCGGACGGAAACACTGAAGCTTTCTTT. Its translation: CAINANPDGNTEAFF.

A few counts support this clonotype. V is TRBV3-1 and J is TRBJ2-4; D may be TRBD2 (6 bases). Germline CDR1 reads LGHDT; CDR2 reads YNNKEL (reference sequence). The CDR3 is 13 residues long. V shed 0 bases and J shed 15 bases, with 15 bases lying between them. CDR3 nucleotide sequence: TGTGCCAGCAGCCAAGATAGGCGGGGAAACCGGTACTTC. Translation: CASSQDRRGNRYF.

V is TRBV7-2 and J is TRBJ2-7, with 7 bases matching TRBD1. The germline gives CDR1 SGHTA, CDR2 FQGNSA. The CDR3 is 13 residues long. The V segment lost 6 bases and the J segment 7 bases; nucleotides outside the gene matches: 9. The CDR3 loop reads CASRPTGANEQYF. Here the CDR3 DNA reads TGTGCCAGCAGGCCTACAGGGGCCAATGAGCAGTACTTC.

The gene calls are TRBV29-1 and TRBJ1-1; perhaps TRBD1 as D (5 bases). The CDR3 length is 14 residues. V was pared by 7 bases and J by 1 base, with 16 bases between. CDR1 and CDR2 (germline): SQVTM, ANQGSEA. This CDR3 is CSAIEGSENTEAFF. The CDR3 nucleotides are TGCAGCGCTATAGAGGGGTCCGAGAACACTGAAGCTTTCTTT.